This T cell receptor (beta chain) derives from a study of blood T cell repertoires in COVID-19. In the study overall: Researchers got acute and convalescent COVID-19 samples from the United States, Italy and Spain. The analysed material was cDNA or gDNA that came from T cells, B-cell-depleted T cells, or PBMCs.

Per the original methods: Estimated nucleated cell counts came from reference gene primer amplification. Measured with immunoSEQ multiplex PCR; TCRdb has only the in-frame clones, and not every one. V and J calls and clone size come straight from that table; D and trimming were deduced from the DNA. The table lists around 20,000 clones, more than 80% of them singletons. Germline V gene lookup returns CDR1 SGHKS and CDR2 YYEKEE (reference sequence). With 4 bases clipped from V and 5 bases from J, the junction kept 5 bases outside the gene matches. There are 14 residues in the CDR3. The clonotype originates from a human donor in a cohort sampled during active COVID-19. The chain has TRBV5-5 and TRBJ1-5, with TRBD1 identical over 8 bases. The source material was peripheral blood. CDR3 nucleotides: TGTGCCAGCAGCCGAACAGGGGGAGATCAGCCCCAGCATTTT. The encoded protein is CASSRTGGDQPQHF.